The entry below gives a single T cell receptor (beta chain) sequence along with its context. Its target is unknown. The CDR3 loop spans 16 amino acids. The germline V gene encodes CDR1 SEHNR and CDR2 FQNEAQ (reference sequence). Trimming cost V 4 bases and J 0 bases, with 13 bases left between them. The data were obtained in a study of cytomegalovirus exposure and HLA in healthy donors. Findings and caveats of the study: Researchers reportedly found TCR beta sequences accurately predicted most subjects' HLA-A and HLA-B alleles.

PCR primers comprised 60 Vbeta and 13 Jbeta primers. Produced via immunoSEQ multiplex PCR; TCRdb's table is partial and in-frame only. The sample holds 200,000 or so clones, more than 60% seen once. This chain joins TRBV7-9 and TRBJ1-3; D remains unclear. The TCR originated in a woman aged 25 to 39 in good health and CMV-seropositive. Sequenced: PBMCs. The CDR3 DNA reads TGTGCCAGCAGCTCGGGTTCCACAAGCTCTGGAAACACCATATATTTT. Its translation is CASSSGSTSSGNTIYF. Full variable domain (remainder filled in from reference TRBV7-9 and TRBJ1-3): DTGVSQNPRHKITKRGQNVTFRCDPISEHNRLYWYRQTLGQGPEFLTYFQNEAQLEKSRLLSDRFSAERPKGSFSTLEIQRTEQGDSAMYLCASSSGSTSSGNTIYFGEGSWLTVV.